What follows describes a single TCR beta chain. The antigen is undetermined. Built from TCR beta cDNA, the libraries had unique molecular identifiers in them. TCRdb reprocessed the PCR reads with MiXCR, giving one entry per CDR3 protein. This table has under 900,000 distinct CDR3 sequences, approximately 53% appearing once. The record originates from a study of post-analysis software for immune sequencing data. About the study: There were relapsing-remitting, secondary progressive and progressive-relapsing multiple sclerosis among the disease courses included.

Germline values: CDR1 LNHNV, CDR2 YYDKDF (reference sequence). Trimming took off 5 bases at V and 0 bases at J, with 8 bases between the two ends. This CDR3 has 13 amino acids. General study findings and limits: Those with multiple sclerosis, the patient group, showed significantly lower normalized Chao1 diversity than controls. Strong co-clustering by F measure linked samples that shared a preparation batch. In patients, five TRBV segments were more frequent than in controls, with TRBV5-6, TRBV5-1 and TRBV20-1 among them.

The specimen sequenced was blood. This receptor was taken from a girl aged 10 to 17 with multiple sclerosis. The rearrangement uses TRBV15 and TRBJ2-7; D possibly corresponds to TRBD1 (6 bases). CDR3 region: CATSRDNSYEQYF. For the CDR3, the DNA is TGTGCCACCAGCCGGGACAACTCCTACGAGCAGTACTTC.